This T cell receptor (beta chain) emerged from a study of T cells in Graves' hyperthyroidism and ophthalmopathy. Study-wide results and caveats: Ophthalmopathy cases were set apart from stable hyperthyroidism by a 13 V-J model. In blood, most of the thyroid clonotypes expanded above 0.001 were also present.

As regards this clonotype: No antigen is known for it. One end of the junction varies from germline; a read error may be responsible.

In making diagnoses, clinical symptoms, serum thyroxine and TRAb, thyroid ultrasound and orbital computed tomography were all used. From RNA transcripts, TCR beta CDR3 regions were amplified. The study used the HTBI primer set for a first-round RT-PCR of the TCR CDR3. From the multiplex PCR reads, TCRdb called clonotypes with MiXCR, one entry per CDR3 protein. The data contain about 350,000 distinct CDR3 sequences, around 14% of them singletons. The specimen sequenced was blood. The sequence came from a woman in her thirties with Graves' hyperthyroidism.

CDR3 DNA: TGCGCCAGCAGCCAAGAACACCTAAACACTGAAGCTTTCTTT. Protein product: CASSQEHLNTEAFF. The chain links TRBV7-2 to TRBJ1-1; D call uncertain. The CDR3 has 14 residues. The germline gives CDR1 SGHTA, CDR2 FQGNSA.